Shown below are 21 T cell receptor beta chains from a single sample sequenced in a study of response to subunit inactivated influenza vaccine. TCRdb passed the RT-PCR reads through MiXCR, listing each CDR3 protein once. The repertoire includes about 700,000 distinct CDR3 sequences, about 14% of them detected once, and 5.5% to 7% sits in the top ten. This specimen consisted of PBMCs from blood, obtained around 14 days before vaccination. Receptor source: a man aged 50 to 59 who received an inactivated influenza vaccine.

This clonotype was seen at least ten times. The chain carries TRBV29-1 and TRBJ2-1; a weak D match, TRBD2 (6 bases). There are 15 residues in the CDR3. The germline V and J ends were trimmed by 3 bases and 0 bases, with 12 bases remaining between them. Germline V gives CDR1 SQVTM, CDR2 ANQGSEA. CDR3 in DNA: TGCAGCGTTGATGGGAGGACGAGCTCCTACAATGAGCAGTTCTTC. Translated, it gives CSVDGRTSSYNEQFF.

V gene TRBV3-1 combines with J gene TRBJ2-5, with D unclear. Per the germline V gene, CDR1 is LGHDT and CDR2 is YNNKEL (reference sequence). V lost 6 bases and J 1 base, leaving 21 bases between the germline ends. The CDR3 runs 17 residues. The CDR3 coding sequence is TGTGCCAGCAGTTCTCGACGAGGATCGCAGATCCAAGAGACCCAGTACTTC. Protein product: CASSSRRGSQIQETQYF.

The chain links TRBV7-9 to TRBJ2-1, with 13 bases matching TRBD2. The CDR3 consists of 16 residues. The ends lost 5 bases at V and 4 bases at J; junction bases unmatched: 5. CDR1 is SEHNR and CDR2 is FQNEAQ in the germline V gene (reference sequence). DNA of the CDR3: TGTGCCAGCAGCACTAGCGGGGGGGCCTTGTACAATGAGCAGTTCTTC. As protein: CASSTSGGALYNEQFF.

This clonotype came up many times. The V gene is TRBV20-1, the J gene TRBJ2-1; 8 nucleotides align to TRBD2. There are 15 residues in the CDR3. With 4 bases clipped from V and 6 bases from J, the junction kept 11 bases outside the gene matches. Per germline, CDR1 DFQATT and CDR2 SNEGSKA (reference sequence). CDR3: CSATATSGVANEQFF. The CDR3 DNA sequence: TGCAGTGCTACCGCAACTAGCGGAGTCGCCAATGAGCAGTTCTTC.

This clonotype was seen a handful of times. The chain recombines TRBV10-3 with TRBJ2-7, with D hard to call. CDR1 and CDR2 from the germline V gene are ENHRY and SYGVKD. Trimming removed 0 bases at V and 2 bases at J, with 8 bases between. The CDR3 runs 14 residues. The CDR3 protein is CAISESAKAYEQYF. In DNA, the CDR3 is TGTGCCATCAGTGAGTCCGCGAAGGCCTACGAGCAGTACTTC.

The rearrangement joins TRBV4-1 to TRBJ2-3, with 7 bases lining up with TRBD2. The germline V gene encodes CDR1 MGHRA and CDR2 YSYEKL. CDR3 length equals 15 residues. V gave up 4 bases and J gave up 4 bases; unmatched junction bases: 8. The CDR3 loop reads CASSRLAANPDTQYF. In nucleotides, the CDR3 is TGCGCCAGCAGCCGCCTAGCGGCGAATCCAGATACGCAGTATTTT.

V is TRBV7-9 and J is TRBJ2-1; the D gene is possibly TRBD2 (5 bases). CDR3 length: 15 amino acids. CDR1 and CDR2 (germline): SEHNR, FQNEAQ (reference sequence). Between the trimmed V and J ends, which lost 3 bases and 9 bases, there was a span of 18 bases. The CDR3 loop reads CASSFPDIVSVEQFF. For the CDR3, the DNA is TGTGCCAGCAGCTTCCCCGATATTGTTAGCGTTGAGCAGTTCTTC.

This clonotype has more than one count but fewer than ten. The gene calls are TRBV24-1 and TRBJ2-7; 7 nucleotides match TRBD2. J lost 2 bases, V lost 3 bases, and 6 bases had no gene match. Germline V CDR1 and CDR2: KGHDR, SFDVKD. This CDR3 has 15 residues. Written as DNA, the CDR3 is TGTGCCACCAGTGATGCCCGCGGGGGAACCTACGAGCAGTACTTC. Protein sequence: CATSDARGGTYEQYF.

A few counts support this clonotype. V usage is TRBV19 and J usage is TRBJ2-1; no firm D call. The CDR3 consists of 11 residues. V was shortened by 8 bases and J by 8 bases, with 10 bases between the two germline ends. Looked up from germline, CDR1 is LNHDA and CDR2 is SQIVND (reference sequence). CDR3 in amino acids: CASYKGDEQFF. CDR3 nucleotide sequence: TGTGCCAGTTACAAAGGCGATGAGCAGTTCTTC. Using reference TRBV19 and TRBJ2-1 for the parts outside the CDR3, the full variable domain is DGGITQSPKYLFRKEGQNVTLSCEQNLNHDAMYWYRQDPGQGLRLIYYSQIVNDFQKGDIAEGYSVSREKKESFPLTVTSAQKNPTAFYLCASYKGDEQFFGPGTRLTVL.

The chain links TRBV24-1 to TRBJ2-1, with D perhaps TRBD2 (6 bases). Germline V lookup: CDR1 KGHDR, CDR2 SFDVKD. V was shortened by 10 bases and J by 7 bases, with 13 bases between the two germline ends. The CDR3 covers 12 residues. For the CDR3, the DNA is TGTGCCACGAGCACGGGGGTGAATGAGCAGTTCTTC. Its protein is CATSTGVNEQFF.

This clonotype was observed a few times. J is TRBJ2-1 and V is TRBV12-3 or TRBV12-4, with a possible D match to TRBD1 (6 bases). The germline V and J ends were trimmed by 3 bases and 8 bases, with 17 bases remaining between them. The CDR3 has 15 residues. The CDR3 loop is CASSFASQGSDEQFF. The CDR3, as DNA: TGTGCCAGCAGTTTCGCTTCACAGGGAAGCGATGAGCAGTTCTTC.

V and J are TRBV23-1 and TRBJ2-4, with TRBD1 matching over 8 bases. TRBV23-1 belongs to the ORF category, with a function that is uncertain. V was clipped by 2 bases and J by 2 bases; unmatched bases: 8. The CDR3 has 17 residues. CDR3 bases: TGCGCCAGCAGTCAACCTGGACAGGGAGGTCCCAAAAACATTCAGTACTTC. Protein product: CASSQPGQGGPKNIQYF.

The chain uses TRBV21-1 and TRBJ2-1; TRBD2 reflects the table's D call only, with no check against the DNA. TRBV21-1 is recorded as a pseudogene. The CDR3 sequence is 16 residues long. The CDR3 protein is CASSKGLAPRTDEQFF. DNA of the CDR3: TGTGCCAGCAGCAAGGGACTAGCCCCTAGGACGGATGAGCAGTTCTTC.

DNA for the CDR3: TGCGCCAGCAGCCAAGGGGGGGGAAATACTGGAAACACCATATATTTT. Translation: CASSQGGGNTGNTIYF. The chain uses TRBV4-1 and TRBJ1-3; D is perhaps TRBD1 (5 bases). The germline CDR1 and CDR2 sequences are MGHRA and YSYEKL. The CDR3 spans 16 residues. Trimming removed 1 base at V and 2 bases at J, with 12 bases between.

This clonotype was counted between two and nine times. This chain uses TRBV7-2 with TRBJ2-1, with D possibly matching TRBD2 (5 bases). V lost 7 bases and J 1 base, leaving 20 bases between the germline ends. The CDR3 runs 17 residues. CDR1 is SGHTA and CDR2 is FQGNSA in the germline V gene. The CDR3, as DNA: TGTGCCAGCACCACCGTAGCGCTTTCAAGTTCCTACAATGAGCAGTTCTTC. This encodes CASTTVALSSSYNEQFF. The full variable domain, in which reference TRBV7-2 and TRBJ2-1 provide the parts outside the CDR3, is GAGVSQSPSNKVTEKGKDVELRCDPISGHTALYWYRQSLGQGLEFLIYFQGNSAPDKSGLPSDRFSAERTGGSVSTLTIQRTQQEDSAVYLCASTTVALSSSYNEQFFGPGTRLTVL.

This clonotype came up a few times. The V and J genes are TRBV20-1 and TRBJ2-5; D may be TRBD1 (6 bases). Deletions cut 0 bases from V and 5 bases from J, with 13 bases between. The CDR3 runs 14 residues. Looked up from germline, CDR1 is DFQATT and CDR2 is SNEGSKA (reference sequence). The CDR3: CSARDMGHTETQYF. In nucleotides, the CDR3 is TGCAGTGCTAGAGATATGGGACACACCGAGACCCAGTACTTC.

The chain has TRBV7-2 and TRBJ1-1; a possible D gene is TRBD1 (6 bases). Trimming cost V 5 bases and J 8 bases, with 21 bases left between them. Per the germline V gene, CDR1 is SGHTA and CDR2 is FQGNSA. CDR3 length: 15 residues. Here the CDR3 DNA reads TGTGCCAGCAGCCCACGCTGGACAGACTACGACGAAGCTTTCTTT. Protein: CASSPRWTDYDEAFF.

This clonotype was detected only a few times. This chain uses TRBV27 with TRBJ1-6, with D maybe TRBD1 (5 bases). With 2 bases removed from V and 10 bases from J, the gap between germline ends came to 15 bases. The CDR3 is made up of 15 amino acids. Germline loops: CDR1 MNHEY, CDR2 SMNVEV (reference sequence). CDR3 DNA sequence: TGTGCCAGCAGTTTAACGCGGGACCCCTCGTCACCCCTCCACTTT. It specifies CASSLTRDPSSPLHF.

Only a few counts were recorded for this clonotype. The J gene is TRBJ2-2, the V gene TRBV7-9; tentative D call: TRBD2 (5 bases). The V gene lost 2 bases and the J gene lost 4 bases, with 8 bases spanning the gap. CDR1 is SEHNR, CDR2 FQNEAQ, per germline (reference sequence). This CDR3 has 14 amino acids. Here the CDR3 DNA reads TGTGCCAGCAGCTTAAGAGGGATCACCGGGGAGCTGTTTTTT. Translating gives CASSLRGITGELFF.

CDR3 region: CASSSLFKNIQYF. CDR3 sequence (DNA): TGTGCCAGCAGCAGCCTATTCAAAAACATTCAGTACTTC. This chain uses TRBV28 with TRBJ2-4; no reliable D call. CDR3 length: 13 amino acids. The V end lost 6 bases, the J end lost 3 bases, and 9 bases lay between the germline ends. The germline V gene encodes CDR1 MDHEN and CDR2 SYDVKM.

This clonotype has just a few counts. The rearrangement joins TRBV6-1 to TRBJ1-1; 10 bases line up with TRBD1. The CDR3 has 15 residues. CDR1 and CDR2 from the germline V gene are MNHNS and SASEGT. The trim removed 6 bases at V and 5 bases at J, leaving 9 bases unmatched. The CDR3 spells CASSPKLDRGTEAFF. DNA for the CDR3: TGTGCCAGCAGCCCTAAATTGGACAGGGGGACTGAAGCTTTCTTT.